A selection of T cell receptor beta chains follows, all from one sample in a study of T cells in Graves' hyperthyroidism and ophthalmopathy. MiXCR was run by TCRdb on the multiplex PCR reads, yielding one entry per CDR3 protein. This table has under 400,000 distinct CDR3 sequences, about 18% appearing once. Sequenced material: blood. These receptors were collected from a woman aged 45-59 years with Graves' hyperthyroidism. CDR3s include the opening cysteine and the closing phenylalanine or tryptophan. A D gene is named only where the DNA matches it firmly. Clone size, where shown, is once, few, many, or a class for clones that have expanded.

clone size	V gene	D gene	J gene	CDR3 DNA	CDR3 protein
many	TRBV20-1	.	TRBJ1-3	TGCAGTGCCGACAGTGGGCTCTCTGGAAACACCATATATTTT	CSADSGLSGNTIYF
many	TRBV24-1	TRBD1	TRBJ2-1	TGTGCCACCAGTGATATGACAGGGGTGAGGGATGAGCAGTTCTTC	CATSDMTGVRDEQFF
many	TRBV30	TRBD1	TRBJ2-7	TGTGCCTGGAAAAAGGGTCGGGGGACAGGTTCCGGCGAGCAGTACTTC	CAWKKGRGTGSGEQYF
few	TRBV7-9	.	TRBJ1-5	TGTGCCAGCAGCTTAGGCGAGGAGTATCAGCCCCAGCATTTT	CASSLGEEYQPQHF
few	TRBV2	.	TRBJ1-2	TGTGCCAGCAGTGGGACCGGAGGGGCTTCTGCTAACTATGGCTACACCTTC	CASSGTGGASANYGYTF
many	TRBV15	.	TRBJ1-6	TGTGCCACCAGCCAGGGGTACCTTAATTCACCCCTCCACTTT	CATSQGYLNSPLHF
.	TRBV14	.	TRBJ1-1	TGTGCCAGCAGCCAAACCGGGGCGCGGAAGACTGAAGCTTTCTTT	CASSQTGARKTEAFF
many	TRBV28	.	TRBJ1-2	TGTGCCAGCAGTTTCCTCTCGCCATATAACTATGGCTACACCTTC	CASSFLSPYNYGYTF
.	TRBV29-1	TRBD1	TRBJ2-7	TGCAGCGTAAGCAGGGGGCGAGGCGAGCAGTACTTC	CSVSRGRGEQYF
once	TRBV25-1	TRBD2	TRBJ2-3	TGTGCCAGCAGTGAATTAAGCACTAGCGGCTCGGGAGATACGCAGTATTTT	CASSELSTSGSGDTQYF
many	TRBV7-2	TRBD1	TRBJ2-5	TGTGCCAGCAGCGCAACCACAGGGGAAGAGACCCAGTACTTC	CASSATTGEETQYF
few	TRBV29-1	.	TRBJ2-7	TGCAGCGTTGAAGATGAGGATGGGCTCCACTCCTACGAGCAGTACTTC	CSVEDEDGLHSYEQYF
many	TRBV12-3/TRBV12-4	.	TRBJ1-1	TGTGCCACCAAGTTTTCCACAGGGAACACTGAAGCTTTCTTT	CATKFSTGNTEAFF
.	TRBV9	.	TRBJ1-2	TGTGCCAGCAGCGGGACCGGGGGATGGGGCTACACCTTC	CASSGTGGWGYTF
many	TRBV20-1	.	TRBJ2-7	TGCAGTGCTAGAGAGGCTTGGCGGGCGGGGAGCTACGAGCAGTACTTC	CSAREAWRAGSYEQYF
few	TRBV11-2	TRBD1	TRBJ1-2	TGTGCCAGCAGCTCCGACAGGGGGAACTATGGCTACACCTTC	CASSSDRGNYGYTF
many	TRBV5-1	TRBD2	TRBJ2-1	TGCGCCAGCAGCTTGGCCGGACTAGCGAATTACAATGAGCAGTTCTTC	CASSLAGLANYNEQFF
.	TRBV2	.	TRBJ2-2	TGTGCCAGCAGTTTGTCGGAGAACACCGGGGAGCTGTTTTTT	CASSLSENTGELFF
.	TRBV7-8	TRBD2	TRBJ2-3	TGTGCCGGGGCCCCCCTAGCGGTTAGCACAGATACGCAGTATTTT	CAGAPLAVSTDTQYF
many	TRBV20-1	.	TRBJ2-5	TGCAGTGCTAGGCCCGAGGAGACCCAGTACTTC	CSARPEETQYF
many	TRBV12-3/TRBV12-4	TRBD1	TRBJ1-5	TGTGCCAGCAGCCAGGACAGGGCCAATCAGCCCCAGCATTTT	CASSQDRANQPQHF
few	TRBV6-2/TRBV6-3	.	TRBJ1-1	TGTGCCAGCAGTTCGGGTTCTTTCGGAGCTTTCTTT	CASSSGSFGAFF
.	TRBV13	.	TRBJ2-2	TGTGCCAGCAGCTTAATTGGCGGGGAGCTGTTTTTT	CASSLIGGELFF
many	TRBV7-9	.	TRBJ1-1	TGTGCCAGCAGCTATGTTGAGAACACTGAAGCTTTCTTT	CASSYVENTEAFF
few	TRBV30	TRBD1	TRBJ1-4	TGTGCCTGGAGTGTACCAGGGGGTGGTGAAAAACTGTTTTTT	CAWSVPGGGEKLFF
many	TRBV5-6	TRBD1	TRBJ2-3	TGTGCCAGCAGCACCGGGACAGGCTGGGATACGCAGTATTTT	CASSTGTGWDTQYF
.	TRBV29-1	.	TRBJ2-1	TGCAGCGCCCGGGGACTTTCCAGCTCCTACAATGAGCAGTTCTTC	CSARGLSSSYNEQFF
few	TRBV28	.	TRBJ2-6	TGTGCCAGCAGTTTCTCTGGCTCTGGGGCCAACGTCCTGACTTTC	CASSFSGSGANVLTF
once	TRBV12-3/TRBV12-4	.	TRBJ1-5	TGTGCCAGCCAAGTGGAGTGGGGGCTCAATCAGCCCCAGCATTTT	CASQVEWGLNQPQHF
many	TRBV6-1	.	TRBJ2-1	TGTGCCACCGGAGCGGACTCCTACAATGAGCAGTTCTTC	CATGADSYNEQFF
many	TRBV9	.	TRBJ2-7	TGTGCCAGCAGCGTAGGTGGTAGCGGACTTAACGAGCAGTACTTC	CASSVGGSGLNEQYF
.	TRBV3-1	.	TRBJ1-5	TGTGCCAGCAGCCAAGGCAGGATTAATCAGCCCCAGCATTTT	CASSQGRINQPQHF
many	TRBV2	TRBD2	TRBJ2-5	TGTGCCAGCAGTGAAAACCCTAGCGGGGGAGTGTGGGAGACCCAGTACTTC	CASSENPSGGVWETQYF
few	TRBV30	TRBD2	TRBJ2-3	TGTGCCTGGAGTCCAAAGCGGGGTAGCACAGATACGCAGTATTTT	CAWSPKRGSTDTQYF
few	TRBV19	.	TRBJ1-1	TGTGCCAGTAGTATATGGCCCCCGGGGACTGAAGCTTTCTTT	CASSIWPPGTEAFF
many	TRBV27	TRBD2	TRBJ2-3	TGTGCCAGCAGTTCTGTGTGGACTAGCGGGGTACCCGATACGCAGTATTTT	CASSSVWTSGVPDTQYF
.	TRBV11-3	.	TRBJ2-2	TGTGCCAGCAGCTTAGGCGGGCCGAACACCGGGGAGCTGTTTTTT	CASSLGGPNTGELFF
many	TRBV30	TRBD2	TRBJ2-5	TGTGCCTGGAGTGGAGGGACTAGCGGGAGTGAAGGGACCCAGTACTTC	CAWSGGTSGSEGTQYF
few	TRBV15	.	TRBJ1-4	TGTGCCACCAGCAGGGCTCCAGGTGAAAAACTGTTTTTT	CATSRAPGEKLFF
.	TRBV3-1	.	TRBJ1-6	TGTGCCAGCAGCCCCTCATTGTACGACAGGAGCTCCTATAATTCACCCCTCCACTTT	CASSPSLYDRSSYNSPLHF
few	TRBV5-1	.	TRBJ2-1	TGCGCCAGCAGCTCAGGGACGGAAGACAATGAGCAGTTCTTC	CASSSGTEDNEQFF